This entry concerns a single TCR beta chain. The data were obtained in a study of Ad26.COV2.S vaccination and SARS-CoV-2 variants. This sample's treatment: around 19 received Ad26.COV2.S at low or high dose, single or two shots; about 5 received placebo; per-sample allocation not given. Sample collection was performed on day 63 after the first vaccine or placebo injection. The CDR3 contains 15 residues. The germline V gene encodes CDR1 LGHNA and CDR2 YSLEER. The V and J ends lost 4 bases and 0 bases respectively, with 10 bases between them. TCRdb's table, derived via immunoSEQ multiplex PCR, lists solely in-frame clones and lacks some. Seen here are 440,000 or so clones, 92% observed once, and the top ten hold approximately 1.7%.

This chain links TRBV4-3 with TRBJ2-1; tentative D call: TRBD1 (5 bases). This sequence originates from a person aged 18-65 years who received the Ad26.COV2.S COVID-19 vaccine or a placebo. The sequencing used peripheral blood, collected in a trial of Ad26.COV2.S vaccine versus placebo. This chain's CDR3 is CASSLAGNSYNEQFF. CDR3 nucleotide sequence: TGCGCCAGCAGCCTCGCAGGGAACTCCTACAATGAGCAGTTCTTC.